These 30 T cell receptor beta chains came from one sample sequenced in a study of T cells after yellow fever vaccination. TCRdb independently ran MiXCR on the 5' RACE reads; one entry per CDR3 protein. The repertoire consists of some 110,000 distinct CDR3 sequences, with around 8% occurring once and the leading ten covering about 25%. The material sequenced was CD8+ T cells sorted from PBMCs, taken 45 days after the yellow fever booster vaccination. Source of these receptors: a man aged 30-40 years who received the YFV17D yellow fever vaccine.

This clonotype was counted at least ten times. This chain joins TRBV5-1 and TRBJ2-5; unclear D gene. Trimming cost V 3 bases and J 5 bases, with 5 bases left between them. The CDR3 covers 11 residues. Germline-derived CDR1 and CDR2 are SGHRS and YFSETQ. CDR3 region: CASSSRETQYF. The CDR3, as DNA: TGCGCCAGCAGCTCCAGGGAGACCCAGTACTTC.

This rearrangement joins TRBV7-2 to TRBJ2-3, with 11 positions matching TRBD2. Germline V lookup: CDR1 SGHTA, CDR2 FQGNSA. The CDR3 sequence is 16 residues long. V dropped 5 bases and J dropped 0; count of bases not matched to a gene: 4. In DNA form, the CDR3 reads TGTGCCAGCAGCGTGACTAGCGGGGCTAGCACAGATACGCAGTATTTT. Encoded protein: CASSVTSGASTDTQYF.

This clonotype appeared many times. The gene calls are TRBV20-1 and TRBJ2-1, with 13 bases lining up with TRBD2. The germline CDR1 and CDR2 sequences are DFQATT and SNEGSKA (reference sequence). The ends lost 3 bases at V and 0 bases at J; junction bases unmatched: 8. The CDR3 length is 18 residues. Here the CDR3 reads CSARGLAGTWGSYNEQFF. CDR3 DNA sequence: TGCAGTGCTAGGGGACTAGCGGGGACCTGGGGCTCCTACAATGAGCAGTTCTTC.

Many counts were recorded for this clonotype. The rearrangement uses TRBV7-9 and TRBJ2-3, with 7 bases fitting TRBD2. Trimming at V came to 4 bases and at J to 2 bases, leaving 3 bases not matched to a gene. Germline V gives CDR1 SEHNR, CDR2 FQNEAQ (reference sequence). CDR3 length: 14 amino acids. CDR3 coding DNA: TGTGCCAGCAGCTCCGGACTAGACACAGATACGCAGTATTTT. Its protein is CASSSGLDTDTQYF.

Details on this clonotype: This clone may be a read error of a much larger clone one base away. This chain uses TRBV12-3 or TRBV12-4 with TRBJ2-7; 10 nucleotides line up with TRBD1. The CDR3 loop spans 16 amino acids. Trimming removed 5 bases from V and 3 bases from J; junction bases left unmatched: 10. The CDR3: CASSTSWTGGNYEQYF. The CDR3, as DNA: TGTGCCAGCAGTACTTCTTGGACAGGGGGAAACTACGAGCAGTACTTC.

This clonotype was picked up many times. CDR3 in DNA: TGCAGTGCTAGGACTAGCCGCAATGAGCAGTTCTTC. As protein: CSARTSRNEQFF. This chain connects TRBV20-1 to TRBJ2-1; 7 bases agree with TRBD2. Germline trimming cut 3 bases from V and 6 bases from J; bases unmatched to any gene: 2. This CDR3 region has 12 residues. Germline CDR1 and CDR2: DFQATT and SNEGSKA (reference sequence).

J is TRBJ2-7 and V is TRBV5-5; 11 bases line up with TRBD1. This CDR3 is 15 amino acids long. Trimming at V came to 4 bases and at J to 2 bases, leaving 5 bases not matched to a gene. CDR1 and CDR2 from the germline V gene are SGHKS and YYEKEE (reference sequence). The CDR3 region has the DNA TGTGCCAGCAGCGCCGGACAGGGGGCCACCTACGAGCAGTACTTC. This encodes CASSAGQGATYEQYF.

This clonotype has a handful of counts. The chain uses TRBV10-2 and TRBJ2-3; D is perhaps TRBD1 or TRBD2 (5 bases each). The CDR3 contains 15 residues. Per the germline V gene, CDR1 is WSHSY and CDR2 is SAAADI. Between the trimmed V and J ends, which lost 4 bases and 0 bases, there was a span of 11 bases. The CDR3 nucleotides read TGCGCCAGCAGTGTAGGGACGACTAGCACAGATACGCAGTATTTT. Amino acid sequence: CASSVGTTSTDTQYF.

This clonotype was seen only a few times. This chain connects TRBV5-4 to TRBJ2-7; D may correspond to TRBD1 or TRBD2 (5 bases each). This CDR3 contains 11 residues. Germline CDR1 reads SGHNT; CDR2 reads YYREEE (reference sequence). Trimming removed 3 bases from V and 7 bases from J, with 8 bases in between. As DNA, the CDR3 is TGTGCCAGCAGCTCCGAGGGGGAGCAGTACTTC. It translates to CASSSEGEQYF.

This sequence joins TRBV7-2 and TRBJ2-3; 8 positions agree with TRBD2. V lost 5 bases to trimming and J lost 4 bases; unmatched junction nucleotides: 5. Germline loops: CDR1 SGHTA, CDR2 FQGNSA. The CDR3 contains 14 residues. The CDR3 reads CASSLGLAADTQYF. In DNA, the CDR3 is TGTGCCAGCAGCCTCGGACTAGCTGCAGATACGCAGTATTTT.

This clonotype was recorded many times. V usage is TRBV7-6 and J usage is TRBJ1-1; TRBD1 matches 9 bases. V lost 4 bases, J lost 1 base, and 4 bases stayed unmatched. The CDR3 contains 15 residues. CDR1 and CDR2 (germline): SGHVS, FNYEAQ. The CDR3 spells CASSSMGQGNTEAFF. The CDR3 DNA follows: TGTGCCAGCAGCTCAATGGGACAGGGGAACACTGAAGCTTTCTTT.

This clonotype was seen repeatedly, ten times or more. This chain connects TRBV4-3 to TRBJ2-1, with TRBD2 matching 8 bases. Germline CDR1 is LGHNA and CDR2 is YSLEER. With V trimmed by 2 bases and J by 2 bases, 5 bases remained unmatched. The CDR3 is 16 residues long. Here the CDR3 DNA reads TGCGCCAGCAGCCAAACCACTAGCGGTACCTACAATGAGCAGTTCTTC. The encoded protein is CASSQTTSGTYNEQFF.

This clonotype was counted only a few times. The gene calls are TRBV9 and TRBJ2-2, with D perhaps matching TRBD2 (6 bases). Trimming stripped 0 bases from V and 7 bases from J, with 7 bases between. The CDR3 extends over 13 amino acids. Germline values: CDR1 SGDLS, CDR2 YYNGEE. CDR3 loop: CASSVVGGGELFF. The CDR3 DNA sequence: TGTGCCAGCAGCGTAGTCGGGGGCGGGGAGCTGTTTTTT.

At least ten counts were recorded for this clonotype. This chain links TRBV29-1 with TRBJ2-7; 7 positions match TRBD2. Germline lookup yields CDR1 SQVTM and CDR2 ANQGSEA. This CDR3 comprises 14 residues. Trimming at V came to 6 bases and at J to 4 bases, leaving 12 bases not matched to a gene. CDR3 sequence reads: CSVADPGLYYEQYF. The CDR3 DNA reads as TGCAGCGTGGCGGACCCGGGACTATATTACGAGCAGTACTTC.

This clonotype was counted at least ten times. V is TRBV10-3 and J is TRBJ2-2; TRBD2 is a possible D gene (6 bases). V lost 4 bases to trimming and J lost 2 bases, with 11 bases between them. This CDR3 region has 15 residues. Looked up from germline, CDR1 is ENHRY and CDR2 is SYGVKD. CDR3 residues: CAISATGTNTGELFF. The CDR3 region has the DNA TGTGCCATCAGTGCCACCGGGACTAACACCGGGGAGCTGTTTTTT.

This clonotype was counted between two and nine times. The chain has TRBV9 and TRBJ1-3; D uncertain. V was cut by 2 bases and J by 0 bases, with 6 bases left in between. Germline V gene lookup returns CDR1 SGDLS and CDR2 YYNGEE. The CDR3 is made up of 14 amino acids. The CDR3 is CASSVTLSGNTIYF. In DNA form, the CDR3 reads TGTGCCAGCAGCGTCACCCTCTCTGGAAACACCATATATTTT. Together with reference TRBV9 and TRBJ1-3, the CDR3 gives the full variable domain: DSGVTQTPKHLITATGQRVTLRCSPRSGDLSVYWYQQSLDQGLQFLIQYYNGEERAKGNILERFSAQQFPDLHSELNLSSLELGDSALYFCASSVTLSGNTIYFGEGSWLTVV.

This clonotype was found many times. J is TRBJ2-3 and V is TRBV20-1; TRBD2 aligns across 12 bases. J gave up 5 bases and V 5 bases, and 8 bases lay outside the gene matches. The CDR3 length is 15 residues. Germline assignment: CDR1 DFQATT and CDR2 SNEGSKA (reference sequence). The CDR3 DNA sequence: TGCAGTGCTGAACGACTAGCGGGAGAAGTAGATACGCAGTATTTT. Its translation: CSAERLAGEVDTQYF.

This clonotype was detected many times. The chain couples TRBV4-3 to TRBJ2-1; no clear D. The CDR3 is made up of 14 amino acids. Germline CDR1 reads LGHNA; CDR2 reads YSLEER. Between the trimmed V and J ends, which lost 0 bases and 1 base, there was a span of 4 bases. The CDR3 bases are TGCGCCAGCAGCCAAGAGACGTCCTACAATGAGCAGTTCTTC. This gives the protein CASSQETSYNEQFF.

This clonotype was picked up many times. This rearrangement joins TRBV14 to TRBJ2-7, with no clear D. The CDR3 spans 12 residues. The V gene lost 5 bases and the J gene lost 2 bases, with 7 bases spanning the gap. Per the germline V gene, CDR1 is SGHDN and CDR2 is FVKESK. CDR3 nucleotide sequence: TGTGCCAGCAGCAAGGACCCCTACGAGCAGTACTTC. Translating it yields CASSKDPYEQYF.

This clonotype was detected ten times or more. The chain employs TRBV7-6 and TRBJ2-7; D ambiguous. The CDR3 spans 14 residues. With 1 base removed from V and 5 bases from J, the gap between germline ends came to 12 bases. Germline loops: CDR1 SGHVS, CDR2 FNYEAQ. CDR3 loop: CASSLDGPGDEQYF. The CDR3 DNA is TGTGCCAGCAGCTTAGACGGGCCTGGGGACGAGCAGTACTTC.

This clonotype has at least ten counts. This chain joins TRBV5-1 and TRBJ2-1, with unresolved D. The CDR3 runs to 16 residues. Germline lookup yields CDR1 SGHRS and CDR2 YFSETQ. V was trimmed by 0 bases and J by 4 bases, leaving 14 bases between them. The CDR3 sequence is CASSLGARSSYNEQFF. The CDR3 DNA follows: TGCGCCAGCAGCTTGGGAGCTAGATCTTCATACAATGAGCAGTTCTTC.

The genes are TRBV4-1 and TRBJ2-3; 7 nucleotides align to TRBD1. V lost 0 bases and J lost 2; bases outside the gene matches: 8. The V gene's germline CDR1 is MGHRA and CDR2 YSYEKL. The CDR3 is 17 amino acids. As DNA, the CDR3 is TGCGCCAGCAGCCAAGAAAGTGGGACAGTGTTCACAGATACGCAGTATTTT. Its protein is CASSQESGTVFTDTQYF.

This clonotype has a handful of counts. This chain links TRBV7-2 with TRBJ2-5; D remains unclear. The CDR3 runs 17 residues. Trimming stripped 2 bases from V and 1 base from J, with 17 bases between. From germline, CDR1 is SGHTA and CDR2 FQGNSA. The CDR3 DNA reads as TGTGCCAGCAGCTTAACCCCCCCCTCGGGCAGCCAAGAGACCCAGTACTTC. Protein: CASSLTPPSGSQETQYF.

This clonotype was observed at least ten times. The chain links TRBV29-1 to TRBJ2-5; the match to TRBD1 covers 9 bases. The V segment lost 0 bases and the J segment 5 bases; nucleotides outside the gene matches: 1. This CDR3 has 13 residues. Germline V gene lookup returns CDR1 SQVTM and CDR2 ANQGSEA. CDR3 coding DNA: TGCAGCGTTGAAGATGGGACAGGGGAGACCCAGTACTTC. This sequence encodes CSVEDGTGETQYF.

The rearrangement joins TRBV13 to TRBJ2-3; the D is unclear. The CDR3 loop spans 14 amino acids. Germline lookup yields CDR1 PRHDT and CDR2 FYEKMQ (reference sequence). Trimming stripped 3 bases from V and 6 bases from J, with 13 bases between. CDR3 in amino acids: CASSFPAEADTQYF. Written as DNA, the CDR3 is TGTGCCAGCAGCTTCCCGGCCGAAGCGGATACGCAGTATTTT.

The gene calls are TRBV4-1 and TRBJ1-1, with unresolved D. V was shortened by 4 bases and J by 2 bases, with 11 bases between the two germline ends. CDR3 length: 14 residues. In germline, CDR1 is MGHRA, CDR2 YSYEKL. The CDR3 sequence: CASSLGSTNTEAFF. CDR3 nucleotide sequence: TGCGCCAGCAGCCTAGGGTCCACCAACACTGAAGCTTTCTTT.

The sample holds many counts of this clonotype. The chain links TRBV5-5 to TRBJ2-1; TRBD2 aligns across 7 bases. This CDR3 region has 16 residues. Trimming at V came to 0 bases and at J to 7 bases, leaving 10 bases not matched to a gene. Germline CDR1 SGHKS, CDR2 YYEKEE (reference sequence). The CDR3 DNA sequence: TGTGCCAGCAGCTTGGCGGCGGGCGGGAGTGATAATGAGCAGTTCTTC. It yields the protein CASSLAAGGSDNEQFF.

This clonotype came up many times. The CDR3 loop reads CASSSTVVGNQPQHF. CDR3 in DNA: TGTGCCAGCAGTTCGACAGTGGTTGGCAATCAGCCCCAGCATTTT. The chain combines TRBV12-3 or TRBV12-4 with TRBJ1-5; a possible D gene is TRBD1 (5 bases). The CDR3 is 15 residues long. The V and J ends lost 4 bases and 2 bases respectively, with 12 bases between them.

The CDR3 spells CASSLEASGSNEQFF. Here the CDR3 DNA reads TGCGCCAGCAGCTTGGAGGCTAGCGGGAGTAATGAGCAGTTCTTC. This chain connects TRBV5-1 to TRBJ2-1; 10 bases align to TRBD2. Germline CDR1 and CDR2: SGHRS and YFSETQ. V lost 0 bases, J lost 7 bases, and 4 bases stayed unmatched. This CDR3 is 15 amino acids long. The full variable domain, completed using reference TRBV5-1 and TRBJ2-1, is KAGVTQTPRYLIKTRGQQVTLSCSPISGHRSVSWYQQTPGQGLQFLFEYFSETQRNKGNFPGRFSGRQFSNSRSEMNVSTLELGDSALYLCASSLEASGSNEQFFGPGTRLTVL.

This CDR3 reads CASSLEVGLVAKNIQYF. CDR3 nucleotides: TGTGCCAGCAGCTTGGAGGTGGGGCTGGTAGCCAAAAACATTCAGTACTTC. V gene TRBV5-6 combines with J gene TRBJ2-4; D perhaps matches TRBD1 (5 bases). V shed 0 bases and J shed 0 bases, with 13 bases lying between them. Per the germline V gene, CDR1 is SGHDT and CDR2 is YYEEEE. The CDR3 extends over 17 amino acids.